One sample yielded the 18 T cell receptor beta chains listed below, sequenced in a study of cytomegalovirus exposure and HLA in healthy donors. Researchers ran the PCR with 60 Vbeta and 13 Jbeta primers. Some clones are missing from TCRdb's copy, which holds only in-frame ones; the method was immunoSEQ multiplex PCR. Of 150,000 to 200,000 clones in the sample, around 80% were seen once. The sequencing sample was made of PBMCs. These receptors all come from a woman aged 25-40 years in good health and CMV-seropositive.

V gene TRBV4-1 combines with J gene TRBJ1-2; maybe TRBD1 (5 bases). There are 15 residues in the CDR3. Trimming cost V 1 base and J 2 bases, with 11 bases left between them. Germline V gene lookup returns CDR1 MGHRA and CDR2 YSYEKL. CDR3 residues: CASSQVGARNYGYTF. CDR3 DNA: TGCGCCAGCAGCCAAGTTGGGGCCAGAAACTATGGCTACACCTTC.

The chain has TRBV9 and TRBJ2-7; 8 nucleotides agree with TRBD2. V dropped 0 bases and J dropped 0; count of bases not matched to a gene: 2. The CDR3 loop spans 15 amino acids. In germline, CDR1 is SGDLS, CDR2 YYNGEE. Written as DNA, the CDR3 is TGTGCCAGCAGCGTAGCGGGGGGGAGCTCCTACGAGCAGTACTTC. As protein: CASSVAGGSSYEQYF.

This clone was counted once. This sequence joins TRBV7-9 and TRBJ1-1; tentatively, D is TRBD1 (5 bases). V dropped 1 base and J dropped 0 bases, with 9 bases sitting between them. Germline V gene data show CDR1 as SEHNR and CDR2 as FQNEAQ (reference sequence). The CDR3 has 15 amino acids. CDR3 nucleotides: TGTGCCAGCAGCTTAGGCCAGGGAATGAACACTGAAGCTTTCTTT. Encoded protein: CASSLGQGMNTEAFF.

This clone was detected once. V gene TRBV4-2 combines with J gene TRBJ2-2; TRBD1 matches at 8 bases. This CDR3 spans 15 amino acids. The junction had 7 bases not matched to a gene; V was cut back by 4 bases and J by 6 bases. The germline gives CDR1 LGHNA, CDR2 YNFKEQ. The DNA of the CDR3 is TGTGCCAGCAGCCTGGGACAGGCAAATTCCGGGGAGCTGTTTTTT. It codes for CASSLGQANSGELFF.

This chain uses TRBV7-9 with TRBJ2-7; 7 positions agree with TRBD2. Trimming took 4 bases from V and 7 from J; bases not matched to a gene: 10. The germline V gene has CDR1 SEHNR and CDR2 FQNEAQ (reference sequence). This CDR3 contains 14 residues. The DNA of the CDR3 is TGTGCCAGCAGCTCTCCCTGGGGAGGGGATGAGCAGTACTTC. Residues: CASSSPWGGDEQYF.

The chain links TRBV18 to TRBJ1-1, with D possibly being TRBD1 (6 bases). The V gene's germline CDR1 is KGHSH and CDR2 LQKENI. The CDR3 is made up of 12 amino acids. V gave up 0 bases and J gave up 11 bases, with 10 bases separating them. DNA for the CDR3: TGTGCCAGCTCACCACCGGAGGGGGGGGCTTTCTTT. Its protein product is CASSPPEGGAFF.

The chain couples TRBV7-6 to TRBJ1-6; 8 bases agree with TRBD1. The length of the CDR3 is 17 residues. V was clipped by 2 bases and J by 6 bases; unmatched bases: 9. Germline V CDR1 and CDR2: SGHVS, FNYEAQ. Here the CDR3 reads CASSLLTQGAGNSPLHF. The DNA for the CDR3 is TGTGCCAGCAGCTTACTAACCCAGGGGGCGGGTAATTCACCCCTCCACTTT.

The chain recombines TRBV29-1 with TRBJ2-1; 9 positions agree with TRBD1. CDR1 SQVTM and CDR2 ANQGSEA come from the germline V gene. The CDR3 is 17 amino acids. The J segment lost 7 bases and the V segment lost 6 bases, leaving 19 bases of the junction unmatched. CDR3 region: CSVKLIGGTGTLNEQFF. The DNA of the CDR3 is TGCAGCGTGAAACTTATTGGCGGGACAGGGACTTTGAATGAGCAGTTCTTC.

This clone was observed a handful of times. This sequence joins TRBV11-3 and TRBJ2-1, with D perhaps matching TRBD2 (5 bases). Germline assignment: CDR1 SGHNT and CDR2 YENEEA. Trimming took off 5 bases at V and 7 bases at J, with 9 bases between the two ends. The CDR3 has 12 amino acids. The CDR3 reads CASSPEVNEQFF. CDR3 nucleotide sequence: TGTGCCAGCAGCCCGGAGGTTAATGAGCAGTTCTTC.

This chain links TRBV13 with TRBJ1-1; TRBD1 is a possible D gene (5 bases). Trimming pared 5 bases from V and 3 bases from J, leaving 13 bases between. Per the germline V gene, CDR1 is PRHDT and CDR2 is FYEKMQ (reference sequence). This CDR3 contains 14 residues. The CDR3 reads CASSPGWGDTEAFF. DNA of the CDR3: TGTGCCAGCAGCCCCGGGTGGGGGGACACTGAAGCTTTCTTT.

The rearrangement uses TRBV19 and TRBJ2-7; TRBD2 aligns across 14 bases. The CDR3 is made up of 14 amino acids. Germline CDR1 reads LNHDA; CDR2 reads SQIVND (reference sequence). J was trimmed by 0 bases and V by 9 bases; bases with no gene match: 1. The CDR3 sequence is CASGTSGSSYEQYF. The CDR3 DNA reads as TGTGCCAGCGGGACTAGCGGGAGCTCCTACGAGCAGTACTTC.

The chain carries TRBV10-3 and TRBJ2-5; 13 bases align to TRBD2. In germline, CDR1 is ENHRY, CDR2 SYGVKD. The trim removed 8 bases at V and 2 bases at J, leaving 5 bases unmatched. The CDR3 runs to 15 residues. The CDR3 here is CAIRTSGGGQETQYF. The CDR3 region has the DNA TGTGCCATCCGGACTAGCGGGGGTGGTCAAGAGACCCAGTACTTC.

The chain couples TRBV7-2 to TRBJ2-3, with 7 bases that match TRBD1. The CDR3 covers 15 residues. CDR1 is SGHTA, CDR2 FQGNSA, per germline. Trimming took 1 base from V and 2 from J; bases not matched to a gene: 3. The CDR3 DNA reads TGTGCCAGCAGCTTAGTGGGGACAGACACAGATACGCAGTATTTT. Its protein is CASSLVGTDTDTQYF.

The rearrangement uses TRBV4-1 and TRBJ1-2, with D hard to call. Between the trimmed V and J ends, which lost 0 bases and 4 bases, there was a span of 12 bases. Germline CDR1 and CDR2: MGHRA and YSYEKL. CDR3 size: 15 residues. The CDR3 here is CASSQEWRIGYGYTF. The CDR3, as DNA: TGCGCCAGCAGCCAAGAATGGAGGATTGGCTATGGCTACACCTTC.

This clone was seen just once. The chain has TRBV27 and TRBJ1-1; D possibly corresponds to TRBD1 (5 bases). CDR1 and CDR2 (germline): MNHEY, SMNVEV (reference sequence). V dropped 3 bases and J dropped 5 bases, with 10 bases sitting between them. This CDR3 is 13 amino acids long. The CDR3 spells CASSLPGRTEAFF. CDR3 sequence (DNA): TGTGCCAGCAGTTTGCCAGGGCGGACTGAAGCTTTCTTT.

This clone appeared a single time. The chain couples TRBV4-1 to TRBJ2-1; 12 bases map to TRBD2. The CDR3 extends over 16 amino acids. The germline gives CDR1 MGHRA, CDR2 YSYEKL. The V gene end was trimmed by 3 bases and the J gene end by 6 bases; junction bases not matched to a gene: 6. The CDR3 spells CASSHRTSGGSNEQFF. The CDR3 bases are TGCGCCAGCAGCCACAGAACTAGCGGGGGGTCCAATGAGCAGTTCTTC.

A remark on this clone: This CDR3 is also generated by other DNA sequences in the sample. The rearrangement links TRBV27 to TRBJ2-1; 8 bases align to TRBD1. Per germline, CDR1 MNHEY and CDR2 SMNVEV (reference sequence). This CDR3 spans 14 amino acids. The V and J ends lost 3 bases and 2 bases, in that order; junction bases with no gene match: 0. CDR3 coding DNA: TGTGCCAGCAGTTTGACAGGGGCCTACAATGAGCAGTTCTTC. Translated, it gives CASSLTGAYNEQFF.

This clone has only a few counts. The V and J genes are TRBV5-6 and TRBJ1-5; 12 bases agree with TRBD1. With V trimmed by 4 bases and J by 10 bases, 9 bases remained unmatched. The germline V gene encodes CDR1 SGHDT and CDR2 YYEEEE. The CDR3 extends over 15 amino acids. The CDR3 protein is CASSATGQGAEPQHF. CDR3 bases: TGTGCCAGCAGCGCGACGGGACAGGGGGCCGAACCCCAGCATTTT.